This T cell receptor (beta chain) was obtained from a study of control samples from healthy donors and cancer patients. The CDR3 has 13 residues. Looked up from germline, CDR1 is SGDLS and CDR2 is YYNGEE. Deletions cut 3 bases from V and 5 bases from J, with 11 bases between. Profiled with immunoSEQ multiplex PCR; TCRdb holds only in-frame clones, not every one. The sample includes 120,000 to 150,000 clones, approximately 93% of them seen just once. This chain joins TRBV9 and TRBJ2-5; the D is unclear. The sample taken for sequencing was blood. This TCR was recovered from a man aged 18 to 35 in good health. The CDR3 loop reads CASSAGFRETQYF. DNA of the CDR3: TGTGCCAGCAGCGCTGGCTTTCGCGAGACCCAGTACTTC.